This TCR beta chain was identified in a study of blood T cell repertoires in COVID-19. In the study overall: Italy, Spain and the United States were the sources of the convalescent and acute COVID-19 samples. Sample material is recorded as cDNA or gDNA derived from T cells, B-cell-depleted T cells, or PBMCs.

Original processing methods: The assay estimated nucleated cells by amplifying reference gene primers. Only in-frame clones appear in the TCRdb table, and some are missing; sequencing was by immunoSEQ multiplex PCR. V and J calls and clone size are as listed in that table; D and trimming were resolved from the DNA. The repertoire includes 250,000 to 300,000 clones, under 90% of them detected once, and 2.9% sits in the top ten. Participants were aged about 18 to 89 years from about two dozen US areas. The CDR3 sequence is 16 residues long. V lost 1 base to trimming and J lost 1 base; unmatched junction nucleotides: 5. Germline loops: CDR1 LNHNV, CDR2 YYDKDF (reference sequence).

Specimen: PBMCs or T cells enriched from blood (not recorded which). This TCR derives from a woman aged 50 to 60 who had been exposed to COVID-19. The V and J genes are TRBV15 and TRBJ2-5; the match to TRBD2 covers 8 bases. The CDR3 here is CATSRGSGGLQETQYF. The CDR3 DNA is TGTGCCACCAGCAGAGGCAGCGGGGGTCTCCAAGAGACCCAGTACTTC.